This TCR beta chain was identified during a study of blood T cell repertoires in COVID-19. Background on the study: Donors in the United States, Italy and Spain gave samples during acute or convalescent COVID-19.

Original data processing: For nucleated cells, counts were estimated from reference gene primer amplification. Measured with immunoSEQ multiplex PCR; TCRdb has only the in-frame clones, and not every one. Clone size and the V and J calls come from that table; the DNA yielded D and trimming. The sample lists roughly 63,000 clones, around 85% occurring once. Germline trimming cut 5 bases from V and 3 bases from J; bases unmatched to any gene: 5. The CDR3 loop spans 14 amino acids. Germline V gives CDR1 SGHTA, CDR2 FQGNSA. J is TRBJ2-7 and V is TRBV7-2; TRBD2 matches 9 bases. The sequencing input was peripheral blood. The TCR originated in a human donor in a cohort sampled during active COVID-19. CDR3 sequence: CASSVSGRHYEQYF. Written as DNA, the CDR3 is TGTGCCAGCAGCGTAAGCGGGAGGCACTACGAGCAGTACTTC. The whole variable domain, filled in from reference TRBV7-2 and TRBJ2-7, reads GAGVSQSPSNKVTEKGKDVELRCDPISGHTALYWYRQSLGQGLEFLIYFQGNSAPDKSGLPSDRFSAERTGGSVSTLTIQRTQQEDSAVYLCASSVSGRHYEQYFGPGTRLTVT.